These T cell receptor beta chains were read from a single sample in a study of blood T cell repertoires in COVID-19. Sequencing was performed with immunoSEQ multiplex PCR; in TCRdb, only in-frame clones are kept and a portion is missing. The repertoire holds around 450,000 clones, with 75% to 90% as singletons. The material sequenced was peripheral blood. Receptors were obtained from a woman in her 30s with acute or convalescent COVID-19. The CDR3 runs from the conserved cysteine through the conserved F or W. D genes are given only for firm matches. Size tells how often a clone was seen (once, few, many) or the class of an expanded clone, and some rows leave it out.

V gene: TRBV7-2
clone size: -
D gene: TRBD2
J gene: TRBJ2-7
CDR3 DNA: TGTGCCAGCAGCTTAGTGGGGCCTAGCGGGGGAAGCTCCTACGAGCAGTACTTC
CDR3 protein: CASSLVGPSGGSSYEQYF

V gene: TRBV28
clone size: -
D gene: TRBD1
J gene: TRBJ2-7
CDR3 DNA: TGTGCCAGCAGTCAATATGGGACAGGGATACGCGAGCAGTACTTC
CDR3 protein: CASSQYGTGIREQYF

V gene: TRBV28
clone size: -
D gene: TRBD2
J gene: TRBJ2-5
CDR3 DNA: TGTGCCAGCAGTTCCCCCAGCGGGGGTCCGCTGACCCAGTACTTC
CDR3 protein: CASSSPSGGPLTQYF

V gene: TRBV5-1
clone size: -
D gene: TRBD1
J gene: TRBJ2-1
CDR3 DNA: TGCGCCAGCAGCGCCTTCCGGGACAGGGTGAACAATGAGCAGTTCTTC
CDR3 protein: CASSAFRDRVNNEQFF

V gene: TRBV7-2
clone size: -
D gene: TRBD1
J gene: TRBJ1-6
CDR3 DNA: TGTGCCAGCAGCTTAGAGACAGGGCTAGGGTCACCCCTCCACTTT
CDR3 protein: CASSLETGLGSPLHF

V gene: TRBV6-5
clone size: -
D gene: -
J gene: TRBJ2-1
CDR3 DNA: TGTGCCAGCAGTTACCAGGGTCCAAATGAGCAGTTCTTC
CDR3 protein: CASSYQGPNEQFF

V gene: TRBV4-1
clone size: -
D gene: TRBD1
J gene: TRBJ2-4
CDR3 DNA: TGCGCCAGCAGCCGGGACAGCCAAAACATTCAGTACTTC
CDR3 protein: CASSRDSQNIQYF

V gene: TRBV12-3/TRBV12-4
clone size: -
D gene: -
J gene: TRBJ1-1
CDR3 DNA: TGTGCCAGCAATACGGGGGGTAACACTGAAGCTTTCTTT
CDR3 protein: CASNTGGNTEAFF

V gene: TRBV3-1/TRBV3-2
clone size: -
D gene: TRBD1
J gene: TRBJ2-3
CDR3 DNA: TGTGCCAGCAGGGACAGGGGCACAGATACGCAGTATTTT
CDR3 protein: CASRDRGTDTQYF

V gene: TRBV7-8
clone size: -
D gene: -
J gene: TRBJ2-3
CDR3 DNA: TGTGCCAGCAGCTTCCGGTTCGCCAGCGGAGATACGCAGTATTTT
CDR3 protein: CASSFRFASGDTQYF

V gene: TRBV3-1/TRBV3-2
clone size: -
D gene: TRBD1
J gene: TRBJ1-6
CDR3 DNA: TGTGCCAGCAGCCAACCACAGGGGGGTTCACCCCTCCACTTT
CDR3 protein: CASSQPQGGSPLHF

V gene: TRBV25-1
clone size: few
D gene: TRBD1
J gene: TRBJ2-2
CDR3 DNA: TGTGCCAGCAGTACAGGGACAGGGTGGACCGGGGAGCTGTTTTTT
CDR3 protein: CASSTGTGWTGELFF

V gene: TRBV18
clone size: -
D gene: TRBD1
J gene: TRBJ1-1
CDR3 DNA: TGTGCCAGCTCAGTGGGACAGGGTATGACTGAAGCTTTCTTT
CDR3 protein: CASSVGQGMTEAFF

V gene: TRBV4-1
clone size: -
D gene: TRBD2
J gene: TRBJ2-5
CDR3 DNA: TGCGCCAGCAGCCGTCAACTAGCGGGGGGGGAAGAGACCCAGTACTTC
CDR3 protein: CASSRQLAGGEETQYF

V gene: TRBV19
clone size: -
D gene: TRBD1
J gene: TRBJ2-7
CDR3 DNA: TGTGCCAGTAGTAGAGGGGACAGGGCGTACGAGCAGTACTTC
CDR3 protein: CASSRGDRAYEQYF

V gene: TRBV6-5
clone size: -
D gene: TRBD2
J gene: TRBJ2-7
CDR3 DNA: TGTGCCAGCAGTCGTTTGTGGGGGGGTTCCTACGAGCAGTACTTC
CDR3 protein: CASSRLWGGSYEQYF

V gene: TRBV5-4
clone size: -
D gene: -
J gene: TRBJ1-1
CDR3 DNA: TGTGCCAGCAGCTACTACAACACTGAAGCTTTCTTT
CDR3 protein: CASSYYNTEAFF

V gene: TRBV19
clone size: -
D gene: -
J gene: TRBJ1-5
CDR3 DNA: TGTGCCAGTAGTGACAGAATCAATCAGCCCCAGCATTTT
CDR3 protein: CASSDRINQPQHF

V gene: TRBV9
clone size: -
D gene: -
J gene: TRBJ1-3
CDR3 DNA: TGTGCCAGCAGCGTAATTGGGGGCGCGGGAAACACCATATATTTT
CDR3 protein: CASSVIGGAGNTIYF

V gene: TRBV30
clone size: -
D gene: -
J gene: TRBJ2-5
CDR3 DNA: TGTGCCTGGAGTAGACAGACCCTCCAAGAGACCCAGTACTTC
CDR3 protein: CAWSRQTLQETQYF

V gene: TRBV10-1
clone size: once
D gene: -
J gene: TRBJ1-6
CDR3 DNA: TGCGCCAGCAGTGAAGCAAGGGGATCCCCCCTCCACTTT
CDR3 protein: CASSEARGSPLHF

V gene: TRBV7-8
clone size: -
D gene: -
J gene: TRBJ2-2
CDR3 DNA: TGTGCCAGCAGCGCGGTCCCCGGGGAGCTGTTTTTT
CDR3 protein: CASSAVPGELFF

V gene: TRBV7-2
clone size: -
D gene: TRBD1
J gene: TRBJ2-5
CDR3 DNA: TGTGCCAGCAGCCAAGGGGGGACAGGGGTCGAAGAGACCCAGTACTTC
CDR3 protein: CASSQGGTGVEETQYF

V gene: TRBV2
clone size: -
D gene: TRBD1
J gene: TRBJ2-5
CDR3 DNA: TGTGCCAGCAACCCTCACAGGGGCACACAAGAGACCCAGTACTTC
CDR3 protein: CASNPHRGTQETQYF